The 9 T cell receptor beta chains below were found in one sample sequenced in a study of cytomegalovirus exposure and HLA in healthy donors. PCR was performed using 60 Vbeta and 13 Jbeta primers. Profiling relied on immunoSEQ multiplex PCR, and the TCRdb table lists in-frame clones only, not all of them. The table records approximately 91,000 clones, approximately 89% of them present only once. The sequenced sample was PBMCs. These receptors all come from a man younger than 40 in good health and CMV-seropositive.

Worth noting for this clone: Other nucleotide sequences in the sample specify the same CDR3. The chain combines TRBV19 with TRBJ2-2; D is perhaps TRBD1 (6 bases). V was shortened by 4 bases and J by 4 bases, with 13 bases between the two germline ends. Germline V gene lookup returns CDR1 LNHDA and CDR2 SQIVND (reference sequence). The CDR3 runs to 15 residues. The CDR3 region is CASSTGQRSTGELFF. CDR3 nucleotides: TGTGCCAGTAGTACCGGACAGCGAAGCACCGGGGAGCTGTTTTTT.

This chain's CDR3 is CASSSTGTVSYEQYF. Here the CDR3 DNA reads TGTGCCAGCAGCTCCACCGGGACAGTCTCCTACGAGCAGTACTTC. V is TRBV11-2 and J is TRBJ2-7; 7 bases agree with TRBD1. V gave up 4 bases and J gave up 0 bases; unmatched junction bases: 6. The CDR3 is 15 amino acids. CDR1 and CDR2 from the germline V gene are SGHAT and FQNNGV. The variable domain in full, with the rest retrieved from reference TRBV11-2 and TRBJ2-7, is EAGVAQSPRYKIIEKRQSVAFWCNPISGHATLYWYQQILGQGPKLLIQFQNNGVVDDSQLPKDRFSAERLKGVDSTLKIQPAKLEDSAVYLCASSSTGTVSYEQYFGPGTRLTVT.

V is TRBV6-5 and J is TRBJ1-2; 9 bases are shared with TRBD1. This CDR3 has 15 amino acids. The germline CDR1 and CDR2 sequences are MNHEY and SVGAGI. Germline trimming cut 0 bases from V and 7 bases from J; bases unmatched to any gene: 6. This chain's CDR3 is CASSYSNTGGSGYTF. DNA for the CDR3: TGTGCCAGCAGTTACTCCAATACAGGGGGCAGTGGCTACACCTTC.

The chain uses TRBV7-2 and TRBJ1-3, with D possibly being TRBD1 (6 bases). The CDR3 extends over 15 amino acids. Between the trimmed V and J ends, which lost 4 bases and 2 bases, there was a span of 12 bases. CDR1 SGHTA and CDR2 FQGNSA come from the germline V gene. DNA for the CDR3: TGTGCCAGCAGCTCACAGGGAGCGCCTGGAAACACCATATATTTT. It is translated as CASSSQGAPGNTIYF.

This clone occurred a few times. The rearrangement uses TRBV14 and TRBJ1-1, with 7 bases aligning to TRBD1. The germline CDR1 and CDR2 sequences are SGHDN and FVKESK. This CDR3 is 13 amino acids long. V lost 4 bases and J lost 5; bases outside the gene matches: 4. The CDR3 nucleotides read TGTGCCAGCAGCCCAGGGGGATGGACTGAAGCTTTCTTT. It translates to CASSPGGWTEAFF.

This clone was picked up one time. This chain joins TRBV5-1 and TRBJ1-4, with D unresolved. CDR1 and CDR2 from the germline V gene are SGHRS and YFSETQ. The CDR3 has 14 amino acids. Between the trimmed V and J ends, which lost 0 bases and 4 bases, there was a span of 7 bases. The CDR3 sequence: CASSLGTGNEKLFF. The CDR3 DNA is TGCGCCAGCAGCTTGGGAACCGGTAATGAAAAACTGTTTTTT. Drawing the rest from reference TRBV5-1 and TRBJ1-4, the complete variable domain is KAGVTQTPRYLIKTRGQQVTLSCSPISGHRSVSWYQQTPGQGLQFLFEYFSETQRNKGNFPGRFSGRQFSNSRSEMNVSTLELGDSALYLCASSLGTGNEKLFFGSGTQLSVL.

CDR3: CSVEDGAAGHRDEQYF. In nucleotides, the CDR3 is TGCAGCGTTGAAGATGGAGCAGCAGGGCATCGGGACGAGCAGTACTTC. The rearrangement uses TRBV29-1 and TRBJ2-7; D is perhaps TRBD1 (5 bases). Looked up from germline, CDR1 is SQVTM and CDR2 is ANQGSEA. This CDR3 contains 16 residues. V lost 0 bases to trimming and J lost 5 bases, with 20 bases between them.

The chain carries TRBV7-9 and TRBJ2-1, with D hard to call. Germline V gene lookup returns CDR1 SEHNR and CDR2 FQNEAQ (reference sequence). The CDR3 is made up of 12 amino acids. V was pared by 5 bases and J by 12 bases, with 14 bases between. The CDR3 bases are TGTGCCAGCAGCCCCTCTAAACCGGGGCAGTTCTTC. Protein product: CASSPSKPGQFF.

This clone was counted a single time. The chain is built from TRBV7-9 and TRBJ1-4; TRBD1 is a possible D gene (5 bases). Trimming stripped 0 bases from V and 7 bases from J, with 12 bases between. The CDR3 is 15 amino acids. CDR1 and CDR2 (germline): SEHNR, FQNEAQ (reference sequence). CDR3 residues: CASSLAPGGGEKLFF. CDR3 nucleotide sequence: TGTGCCAGCAGCTTAGCGCCCGGGGGTGGTGAAAAACTGTTTTTT.